This T cell receptor (beta chain) stems from a study of metastatic and nonmetastatic thyroid tumors. Study context: The study looked at repertoires side by side in blood and in tumor or nodule tissue from malignant and benign thyroid patients. Findings and limits, study-wide: Relative to benign nodules, malignant thyroid tumors were reportedly characterized by significantly elevated TCR beta diversity in blood and tumor.

Patients were all untreated before their thyroid surgery. Remarks on this clone: Its specificity is unknown.

MiXCR was used by TCRdb to re-call the PCR reads. Altogether roughly 5,000 clones are present, 25% to 30% being singletons, with the ten largest covering 12% to 15%. Sequenced sample: adjacent normal tissue. This clonotype was sampled from a female donor with papillary thyroid cancer or a benign thyroid nodule (not recorded which). Some clones in this sample may be carry-over from other donors' samples.

CDR3 coding DNA: TGTGCCAGCAGCCCAGACGTGCGAGGGTCACCCCTCCACTTT. Translating gives CASSPDVRGSPLHF. This chain connects TRBV11-2 to TRBJ1-6; no clear D. Germline loops: CDR1 SGHAT, CDR2 FQNNGV. V lost 5 bases and J lost 10, with 15 bases in between. The CDR3 spans 14 residues.